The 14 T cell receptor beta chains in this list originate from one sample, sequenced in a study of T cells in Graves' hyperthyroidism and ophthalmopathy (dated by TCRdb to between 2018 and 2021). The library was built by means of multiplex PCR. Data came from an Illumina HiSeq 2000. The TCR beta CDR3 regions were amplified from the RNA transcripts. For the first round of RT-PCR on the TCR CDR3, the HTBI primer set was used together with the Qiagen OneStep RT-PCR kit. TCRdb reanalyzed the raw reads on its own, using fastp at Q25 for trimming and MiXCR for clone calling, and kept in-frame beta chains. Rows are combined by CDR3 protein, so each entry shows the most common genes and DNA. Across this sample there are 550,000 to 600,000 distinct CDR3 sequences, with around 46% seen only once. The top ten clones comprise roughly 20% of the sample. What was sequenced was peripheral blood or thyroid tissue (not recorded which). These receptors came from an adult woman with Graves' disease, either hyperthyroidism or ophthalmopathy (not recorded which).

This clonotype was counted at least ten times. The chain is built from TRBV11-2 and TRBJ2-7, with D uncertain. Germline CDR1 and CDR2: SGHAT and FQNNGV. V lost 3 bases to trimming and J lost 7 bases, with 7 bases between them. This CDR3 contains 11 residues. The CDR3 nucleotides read TGTGCCAGCAGCTTCCCTGGGGAGCAGTACTTC. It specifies CASSFPGEQYF. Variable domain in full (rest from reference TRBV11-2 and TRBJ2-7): EAGVAQSPRYKIIEKRQSVAFWCNPISGHATLYWYQQILGQGPKLLIQFQNNGVVDDSQLPKDRFSAERLKGVDSTLKIQPAKLEDSAVYLCASSFPGEQYFGPGTRLTVT.

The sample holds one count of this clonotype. DNA for the CDR3: TGCGCCAGCAGCGGGTCAGGGGGGACCAACACCGGGGAGCTGTTTTTT. Translating gives CASSGSGGTNTGELFF. The genes are TRBV5-1 and TRBJ2-2; D might be TRBD1 (7 bases). V lost 4 bases, J lost 2 bases, and 15 bases lay in between. Germline CDR1 and CDR2: SGHRS and YFSETQ. The CDR3 covers 16 residues.

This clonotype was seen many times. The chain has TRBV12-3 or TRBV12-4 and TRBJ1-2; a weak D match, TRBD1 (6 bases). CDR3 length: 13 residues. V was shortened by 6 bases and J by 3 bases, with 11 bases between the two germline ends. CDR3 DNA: TGTGCCAGCAGCCTTGGACAGTACTATGGCTACACCTTC. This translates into CASSLGQYYGYTF.

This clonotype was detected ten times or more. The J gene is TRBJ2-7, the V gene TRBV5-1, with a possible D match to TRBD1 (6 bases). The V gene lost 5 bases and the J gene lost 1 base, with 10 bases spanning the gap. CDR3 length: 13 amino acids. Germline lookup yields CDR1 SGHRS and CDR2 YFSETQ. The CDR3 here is CASRLQGSYEQYF. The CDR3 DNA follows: TGCGCCAGCAGACTACAGGGATCCTACGAGCAGTACTTC.

DNA for the CDR3: TGCGCCAGCAGCTTGGCCGGACAGGGGTTAAACACTGAAGCTTTCTTT. This gives the protein CASSLAGQGLNTEAFF. The chain combines TRBV5-1 with TRBJ1-1, with 9 bases aligning to TRBD1. J gave up 2 bases and V 0 bases, and 5 bases lay outside the gene matches. Germline V gene data show CDR1 as SGHRS and CDR2 as YFSETQ. This CDR3 comprises 16 residues.

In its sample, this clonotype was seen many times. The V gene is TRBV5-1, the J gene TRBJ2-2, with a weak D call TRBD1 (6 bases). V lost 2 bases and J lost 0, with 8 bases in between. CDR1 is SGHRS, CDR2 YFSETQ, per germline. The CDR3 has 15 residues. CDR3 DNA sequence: TGCGCCAGCAGCTTAACAGGGCCGAACACCGGGGAGCTGTTTTTT. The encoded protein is CASSLTGPNTGELFF.

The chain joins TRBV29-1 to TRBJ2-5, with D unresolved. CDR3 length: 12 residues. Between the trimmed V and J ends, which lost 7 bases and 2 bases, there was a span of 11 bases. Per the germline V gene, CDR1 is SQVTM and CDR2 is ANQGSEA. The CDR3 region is CSAADGQETQYF. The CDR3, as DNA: TGCAGCGCTGCGGACGGGCAAGAGACCCAGTACTTC.

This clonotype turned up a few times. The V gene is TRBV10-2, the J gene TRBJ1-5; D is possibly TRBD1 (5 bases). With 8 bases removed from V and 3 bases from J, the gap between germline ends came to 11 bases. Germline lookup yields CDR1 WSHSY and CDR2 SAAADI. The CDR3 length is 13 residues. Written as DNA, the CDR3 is TGCGCCAGCGATCAGGGTTCCAATCAGCCCCAGCATTTT. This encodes CASDQGSNQPQHF.

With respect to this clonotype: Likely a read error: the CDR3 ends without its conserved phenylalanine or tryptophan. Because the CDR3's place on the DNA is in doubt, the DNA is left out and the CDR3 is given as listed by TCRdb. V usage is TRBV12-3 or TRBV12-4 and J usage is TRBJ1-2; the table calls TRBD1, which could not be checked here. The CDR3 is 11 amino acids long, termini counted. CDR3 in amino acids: CASSPQGAASY.

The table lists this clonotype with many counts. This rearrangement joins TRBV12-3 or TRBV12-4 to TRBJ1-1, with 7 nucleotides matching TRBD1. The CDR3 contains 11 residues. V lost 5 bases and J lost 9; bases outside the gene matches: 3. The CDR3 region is CASSAGQQAFF. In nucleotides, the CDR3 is TGTGCCAGCAGTGCGGGACAGCAAGCTTTCTTT.

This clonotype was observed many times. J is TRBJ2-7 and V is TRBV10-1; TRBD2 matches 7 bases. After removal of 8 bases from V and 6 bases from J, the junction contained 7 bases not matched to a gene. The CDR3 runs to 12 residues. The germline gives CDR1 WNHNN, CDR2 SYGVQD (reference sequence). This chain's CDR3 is CASGAGEGEQYF. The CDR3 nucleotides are TGCGCCAGCGGCGCGGGAGAGGGCGAGCAGTACTTC.

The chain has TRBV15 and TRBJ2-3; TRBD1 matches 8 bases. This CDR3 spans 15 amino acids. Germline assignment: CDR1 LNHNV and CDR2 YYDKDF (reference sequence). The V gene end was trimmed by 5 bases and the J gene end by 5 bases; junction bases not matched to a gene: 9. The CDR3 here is CATSRRDRRQDTQYF. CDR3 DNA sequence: TGTGCCACCAGCCGTCGGGACAGGAGGCAAGATACGCAGTATTTT.

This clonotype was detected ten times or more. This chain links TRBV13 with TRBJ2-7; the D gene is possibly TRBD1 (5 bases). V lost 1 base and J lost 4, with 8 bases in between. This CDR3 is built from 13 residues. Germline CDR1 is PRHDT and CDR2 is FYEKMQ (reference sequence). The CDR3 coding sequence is TGTGCCAGCAGCTTAGAGGGGAAATACGAGCAGTACTTC. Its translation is CASSLEGKYEQYF.

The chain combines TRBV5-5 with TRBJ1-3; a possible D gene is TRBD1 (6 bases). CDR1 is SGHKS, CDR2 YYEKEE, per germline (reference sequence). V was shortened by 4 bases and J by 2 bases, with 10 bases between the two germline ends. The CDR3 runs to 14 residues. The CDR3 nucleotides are TGTGCCAGCAGCCGCGGACAGACTGGAAACACCATATATTTT. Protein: CASSRGQTGNTIYF.